Presented here are 27 T cell receptor beta chains from one specimen sequenced in a study of CD8 T cells in ankylosing spondylitis. One entry per CDR3 protein results from TCRdb running MiXCR on the 5' RACE reads. This table holds around 440,000 distinct CDR3 sequences, roughly 15% found once. Study-level findings and limits: Several highly homologous variants made up a TCR beta motif that seemed to typify ankylosing spondylitis blood.

Antigens of these TCRs are unknown. Sequenced: blood, either unsorted or a sorted T cell fraction (not recorded which). These receptors originate from a male donor with ankylosing spondylitis.

This CDR3 is CASSLELGRNEQFF. The CDR3 coding sequence is TGCGCCAGCAGCTTGGAACTAGGTCGCAATGAGCAGTTCTTC. The rearrangement links TRBV5-1 to TRBJ2-1; D might be TRBD2 (5 bases). The CDR3 is 14 amino acids. The V end was cut by 0 bases, the J end by 6 bases, with 10 bases between. The V gene's germline CDR1 is SGHRS and CDR2 YFSETQ.

This clonotype was detected a few times. The CDR3 nucleotides read TGTGCCAGCAGCCACTTAGGAGTGGCTGGGGCCAACGTCCTGACTTTC. This translates into CASSHLGVAGANVLTF. The chain carries TRBV14 and TRBJ2-6; D not certain. V was shortened by 3 bases and J by 2 bases, with 11 bases between the two germline ends. CDR3 length equals 16 residues. Germline V lookup: CDR1 SGHDN, CDR2 FVKESK.

This clonotype was observed a handful of times. The rearrangement joins TRBV4-2 to TRBJ2-6, with 8 bases identical to TRBD1. Germline V gives CDR1 LGHNA, CDR2 YNFKEQ. The V gene end was trimmed by 8 bases and the J gene end by 2 bases; junction bases not matched to a gene: 5. The CDR3 loop spans 15 amino acids. CDR3 protein: CASLRTGPGANVLTF. The DNA for the CDR3 is TGTGCCAGCCTAAGGACAGGGCCTGGGGCCAACGTCCTGACTTTC.

V and J are TRBV12-3 or TRBV12-4 and TRBJ1-1; the match to TRBD1 covers 8 bases. The ends lost 5 bases at V and 0 bases at J; junction bases unmatched: 5. CDR3 length equals 15 residues. CDR3 DNA sequence: TGTGCCAGCAGTGGACAGGGAGCCATGAACACTGAAGCTTTCTTT. It encodes CASSGQGAMNTEAFF.

V and J are TRBV7-8 and TRBJ2-2; 11 bases map to TRBD2. Germline CDR1 is SGHVS and CDR2 is FQNEAQ. The V segment lost 4 bases and the J segment 4 bases; nucleotides outside the gene matches: 5. The CDR3 covers 16 residues. The CDR3 reads CASSSRLAGITGELFF. CDR3 nucleotide sequence: TGTGCCAGCAGCTCCCGACTAGCGGGGATCACCGGGGAGCTGTTTTTT.

The rearrangement links TRBV20-1 to TRBJ2-7; possibly TRBD1 or TRBD2 for D (5 bases each). The CDR3 runs to 14 residues. The germline gives CDR1 DFQATT, CDR2 SNEGSKA (reference sequence). V shed 5 bases and J shed 2 bases, with 16 bases lying between them. The CDR3 DNA is TGCAGTGCTCAACCGGGACCGGGTGCCTACGAGCAGTACTTC. The encoded protein is CSAQPGPGAYEQYF.

The chain employs TRBV7-3 and TRBJ1-1; D not resolved. CDR1 and CDR2 (germline): SGHTA, FQGTGA. This CDR3 spans 14 amino acids. V lost 4 bases and J 10 bases, leaving 19 bases between the germline ends. This CDR3 reads CASSSPGSHGVAFF. The CDR3 DNA follows: TGTGCCAGCAGCTCACCCGGGAGCCACGGGGTAGCTTTCTTT.

This clonotype has a handful of counts. The chain carries TRBV7-2 and TRBJ2-5; no definite D call. Germline CDR1 is SGHTA and CDR2 is FQGNSA. V lost 2 bases and J lost 3, with 7 bases in between. The CDR3 covers 13 residues. The CDR3 protein is CASSLTTKETQYF. The DNA for the CDR3 is TGTGCCAGCAGCTTAACGACCAAAGAGACCCAGTACTTC.

This clonotype was counted a few times. The chain carries TRBV7-8 and TRBJ1-1, with D possibly matching TRBD1 (5 bases). There are 16 residues in the CDR3. Germline lookup yields CDR1 SGHVS and CDR2 FQNEAQ. The V gene lost 5 bases and the J gene lost 4 bases, with 20 bases spanning the gap. CDR3 residues: CASSLEGLTVGTEAFF. Here the CDR3 DNA reads TGTGCCAGCAGCCTCGAGGGGCTCACGGTTGGCACTGAAGCTTTCTTT.

This clonotype was counted many times. J is TRBJ2-5 and V is TRBV10-3, with 15 bases that match TRBD2. The CDR3 runs 17 residues. V dropped 10 bases and J dropped 3; count of bases not matched to a gene: 12. CDR1 and CDR2 from the germline V gene are ENHRY and SYGVKD. CDR3 loop: CATAGTSGGLGEETQYF. As DNA, the CDR3 is TGTGCCACTGCCGGGACTAGCGGGGGGCTAGGTGAAGAGACCCAGTACTTC.

V gene TRBV30 combines with J gene TRBJ2-4, with 7 bases fitting TRBD1. After removal of 0 bases from V and 8 bases from J, the junction contained 4 bases not matched to a gene. CDR1 is GTSNPN, CDR2 SVGIG, per germline (reference sequence). The CDR3 totals 13 residues. This chain's CDR3 is CAWSVAGGDIQYF. The CDR3 DNA sequence: TGTGCCTGGAGTGTCGCAGGGGGTGACATTCAGTACTTC.

This chain connects TRBV3-1 to TRBJ1-5; the D is unclear. Deletions cut 2 bases from V and 2 bases from J, with 7 bases between. The CDR3 runs 14 residues. Germline V gene data show CDR1 as LGHDT and CDR2 as YNNKEL (reference sequence). The CDR3 loop is CASSQTRGNQPQHF. In DNA, the CDR3 is TGTGCCAGCAGCCAAACTAGGGGCAATCAGCCCCAGCATTTT.

The CDR3 is CASSPRDRVTNEQYF. CDR3 bases: TGTGCCAGCAGCCCGCGGGACAGGGTTACGAACGAGCAGTACTTC. This chain connects TRBV7-6 to TRBJ2-7; 9 positions agree with TRBD1. Per the germline V gene, CDR1 is SGHVS and CDR2 is FNYEAQ. The V gene end was trimmed by 5 bases and the J gene end by 5 bases; junction bases not matched to a gene: 10. This CDR3 is built from 15 residues.

This clonotype was recorded many times. The chain is built from TRBV20-1 and TRBJ1-3; D uncertain. This CDR3 spans 13 amino acids. Germline V lookup: CDR1 DFQATT, CDR2 SNEGSKA (reference sequence). V shed 6 bases and J shed 2 bases, with 11 bases lying between them. Here the CDR3 DNA reads TGCAGTGCACCCCACTCGGCTGGAAACACCATATATTTT. It is translated as CSAPHSAGNTIYF.

This clonotype appeared a few times. CDR3 sequence (DNA): TGCGCCAGCAGCCGAGGACAGGGCTCTGCAAGGGCGTCCTACGAGCAGTACTTC. This encodes CASSRGQGSARASYEQYF. This sequence joins TRBV5-1 and TRBJ2-7, with TRBD1 matching over 8 bases. CDR1 is SGHRS, CDR2 YFSETQ, per germline. With V trimmed by 4 bases and J by 1 base, 16 bases remained unmatched. The CDR3 is made up of 18 amino acids.

The chain couples TRBV5-1 to TRBJ1-1; a weak D match, TRBD1 (6 bases). Trimming took 1 base from V and 3 from J, leaving 13 bases between them. Germline V CDR1 and CDR2: SGHRS, YFSETQ. The CDR3 loop spans 15 amino acids. CDR3 nucleotide sequence: TGCGCCAGCAGCTTGTCAGGGGTTGGGTACACTGAAGCTTTCTTT. Translated, it gives CASSLSGVGYTEAFF.

This clonotype was counted a single time. V and J are TRBV6-5 and TRBJ1-1; no clear D gene. CDR1 and CDR2 from the germline V gene are MNHEY and SVGAGI. Trimming left V 3 bases short and J 3 bases short, with 8 bases between. The CDR3 runs 13 residues. The CDR3 spells CASSYLGHTEAFF. As DNA, the CDR3 is TGTGCCAGCAGTTATTTAGGACACACTGAAGCTTTCTTT.

This clonotype was detected a few times. The chain employs TRBV4-3 and TRBJ2-1; D possibly matches TRBD1 or TRBD2 (5 bases each). The CDR3 sequence is 13 residues long. The V end was cut by 0 bases, the J end by 10 bases, with 10 bases between. Germline V lookup: CDR1 LGHNA, CDR2 YSLEER. The DNA for the CDR3 is TGCGCCAGCAGCCAAGATCGGGGCTACGAGCAGTTCTTC. Its translation: CASSQDRGYEQFF.

Only a few counts were recorded for this clonotype. The rearrangement joins TRBV20-1 to TRBJ2-1; D remains unclear. This CDR3 comprises 15 residues. Germline lookup yields CDR1 DFQATT and CDR2 SNEGSKA (reference sequence). V lost 3 bases and J lost 7, with 19 bases in between. The CDR3 here is CSASPGATGTNEQFF. CDR3 DNA: TGCAGTGCTAGTCCAGGAGCCACGGGTACTAATGAGCAGTTCTTC.

The chain recombines TRBV20-1 with TRBJ2-3; 7 bases are a match to TRBD2. V shed 4 bases, J shed 0 bases, and the junction held 4 bases outside the gene matches. Germline V gene data show CDR1 as DFQATT and CDR2 as SNEGSKA (reference sequence). CDR3 length: 14 amino acids. This chain's CDR3 is CSAMFSGSTDTQYF. CDR3 bases: TGCAGTGCTATGTTTAGCGGGAGCACAGATACGCAGTATTTT.

This clonotype was observed at least ten times. The chain carries TRBV7-3 and TRBJ2-1; 7 nucleotides match TRBD1. The CDR3 runs 13 residues. J lost 12 bases, V lost 2 bases, and 7 bases had no gene match. Germline lookup yields CDR1 SGHTA and CDR2 FQGTGA. This CDR3 is CASSLGIGGRQFF. The CDR3 nucleotides read TGTGCCAGCAGCTTAGGGATAGGGGGCCGGCAGTTCTTC.

This clonotype was detected a few times. The genes are TRBV28 and TRBJ1-1, with D maybe TRBD1 (5 bases). The CDR3 has 12 amino acids. The V end was cut by 7 bases, the J end by 7 bases, with 13 bases between. The germline gives CDR1 MDHEN, CDR2 SYDVKM. The DNA of the CDR3 is TGTGCCAGCATCTCACGGACACTTGAAGCTTTCTTT. This translates into CASISRTLEAFF.

The gene calls are TRBV5-1 and TRBJ1-1; D gene ambiguous. The germline gives CDR1 SGHRS, CDR2 YFSETQ. V was trimmed by 0 bases and J by 5 bases, leaving 11 bases between them. The CDR3 has 14 amino acids. CDR3 nucleotides: TGCGCCAGCAGCTTGGAGACTTCGGCTACTGAAGCTTTCTTT. This sequence encodes CASSLETSATEAFF.

J is TRBJ2-7 and V is TRBV2; D is perhaps TRBD2 (7 bases). The V end was cut by 8 bases, the J end by 6 bases, with 17 bases between. Germline assignment: CDR1 SNHLY and CDR2 FYNNEI. The CDR3 totals 13 residues. The CDR3 DNA reads as TGTGCCAGCTTTGGGGGCGGGGGTTTCGAGCAGTACTTC. This translates into CASFGGGGFEQYF.

This clonotype appeared many times. The chain couples TRBV20-1 to TRBJ2-1; possibly TRBD1 for D (5 bases). V lost 0 bases and J 1 base, leaving 10 bases between the germline ends. CDR1 and CDR2 (germline): DFQATT, SNEGSKA (reference sequence). This CDR3 comprises 15 residues. CDR3: CSARDGAASYNEQFF. CDR3 DNA: TGCAGTGCTAGAGATGGGGCGGCGTCCTACAATGAGCAGTTCTTC.

The table lists this clonotype with a few counts. The rearrangement uses TRBV27 and TRBJ1-4; D call uncertain. The V gene's germline CDR1 is MNHEY and CDR2 SMNVEV (reference sequence). Trimming removed 5 bases from V and 7 bases from J, with 17 bases in between. The CDR3 spans 15 residues. This CDR3 is CASSPARVRIEKLFF. Written as DNA, the CDR3 is TGTGCCAGCAGTCCCGCTCGGGTCAGGATTGAAAAACTGTTTTTT.

This sequence joins TRBV20-1 and TRBJ2-7; TRBD2 matches 7 bases. Germline V gene lookup returns CDR1 DFQATT and CDR2 SNEGSKA (reference sequence). The CDR3 sequence is 13 residues long. V dropped 1 base and J dropped 5; count of bases not matched to a gene: 5. This CDR3 reads CSARAPTSHEQYF. Written as DNA, the CDR3 is TGCAGTGCTAGAGCCCCGACTAGCCACGAGCAGTACTTC.